Each of the 30 T cell receptor beta chains below was sequenced from the same sample in a study of human versus mouse CDR3 diversity and MHC coevolution. Sequencing used immunoSEQ multiplex PCR; TCRdb keeps in-frame clones, though not all of them. Of about 83,000 clones in the sample, 85% to 95% were seen once. Sequences were obtained from naive CD4+ T cells from blood. Subset here: CD45RO-negative CD62L-positive naive CD4 T cells. The receptors here all came from a person between 25 and 70 years old in good health.

The chain recombines TRBV6-1 with TRBJ1-2; the D gene is possibly TRBD1 (5 bases). Trimming left V 4 bases short and J 5 bases short, with 8 bases between. The length of the CDR3 is 12 residues. CDR1 MNHNS and CDR2 SASEGT come from the germline V gene. CDR3 loop: CASSADSYGYTF. DNA for the CDR3: TGTGCCAGCAGTGCCGACAGTTATGGCTACACCTTC.

The chain couples TRBV28 to TRBJ2-3; 15 bases agree with TRBD2. The junction had 10 bases not matched to a gene; V was cut back by 9 bases and J by 6 bases. This CDR3 is 16 amino acids long. Looked up from germline, CDR1 is MDHEN and CDR2 is SYDVKM. In DNA form, the CDR3 reads TGTGCCAGAGCTGCAGGACTAGCGGGGGGGCTTGATACGCAGTATTTT. This gives the protein CARAAGLAGGLDTQYF. Using reference TRBV28 and TRBJ2-3 for the parts outside the CDR3, the full variable domain is DVKVTQSSRYLVKRTGEKVFLECVQDMDHENMFWYRQDPGLGLRLIYFSYDVKMKEKGDIPEGYSVSREKKERFSLILESASTNQTSMYLCARAAGLAGGLDTQYFGPGTRLTVL.

The chain has TRBV5-1 and TRBJ2-1, with D uncertain. The CDR3 covers 12 residues. Germline assignment: CDR1 SGHRS and CDR2 YFSETQ. V lost 1 base, J lost 6 bases, and 5 bases lay in between. The DNA of the CDR3 is TGCGCCAGCAGCTTGACTTCCAATGAGCAGTTCTTC. It codes for CASSLTSNEQFF.

V and J are TRBV28 and TRBJ2-6; 11 nucleotides agree with TRBD1. There are 17 residues in the CDR3. V was pared by 5 bases and J by 2 bases, with 5 bases of the junction left unmatched. Per the germline V gene, CDR1 is MDHEN and CDR2 is SYDVKM. CDR3: CASSTTGQGAGANVLTF. CDR3 nucleotides: TGTGCCAGCAGTACAACGGGACAGGGGGCTGGGGCCAACGTCCTGACTTTC.

V and J are TRBV7-8 and TRBJ2-7; tentatively, D is TRBD1 (5 bases). Germline loops: CDR1 SGHVS, CDR2 FQNEAQ. V gave up 4 bases and J gave up 6 bases, with 13 bases separating them. The CDR3 runs to 13 residues. The CDR3 DNA follows: TGTGCCAGCAGCTCAGGGTCAACAGGCGAGCAGTACTTC. It codes for CASSSGSTGEQYF.

The chain is built from TRBV7-6 and TRBJ2-1, with 10 bases matching TRBD2. V gave up 4 bases and J gave up 4 bases; unmatched junction bases: 7. The V gene's germline CDR1 is SGHVS and CDR2 FNYEAQ. The CDR3 is 16 residues long. This CDR3 is CASSSWTSGTYNEQFF. CDR3 DNA: TGTGCCAGCAGCTCGTGGACTAGCGGAACGTACAATGAGCAGTTCTTC.

The chain links TRBV20-1 to TRBJ2-5, with unresolved D. The CDR3 has 11 residues. Trimming stripped 7 bases from V and 2 bases from J, with 8 bases between. Germline CDR1 reads DFQATT; CDR2 reads SNEGSKA (reference sequence). CDR3 nucleotide sequence: TGCAGTGGGTCGGGTCAAGAGACCCAGTACTTC. This encodes CSGSGQETQYF.

The rearrangement uses TRBV7-6 and TRBJ2-2; D uncertain. Trimming left V 5 bases short and J 5 bases short, with 18 bases between. The CDR3 spans 16 residues. Looked up from germline, CDR1 is SGHVS and CDR2 is FNYEAQ. The CDR3: CASSQNLGAQTGELFF. CDR3 nucleotides: TGTGCCAGCAGCCAGAATTTGGGCGCCCAGACCGGGGAGCTGTTTTTT.

This sequence joins TRBV7-2 and TRBJ2-5, with D possibly matching TRBD1 (6 bases). Germline V gene data show CDR1 as SGHTA and CDR2 as FQGNSA. V was trimmed by 4 bases and J by 5 bases, leaving 11 bases between them. The CDR3 loop spans 13 amino acids. The CDR3 region is CASSSPQGETQYF. The DNA of the CDR3 is TGTGCCAGCAGCTCTCCGCAGGGGGAGACCCAGTACTTC.

The V and J genes are TRBV6-5 and TRBJ1-2, with D perhaps TRBD1 (5 bases). V was clipped by 6 bases and J by 1 base, with 9 bases between them. The length of the CDR3 is 13 residues. Germline CDR1 is MNHEY and CDR2 is SVGAGI. The CDR3 protein is CASSRGGNYGYTF. The CDR3 nucleotides are TGTGCCAGCAGCCGGGGGGGTAACTATGGCTACACCTTC.

The rearrangement joins TRBV5-8 to TRBJ2-2; D perhaps matches TRBD2 (5 bases). This CDR3 comprises 14 residues. With 2 bases removed from V and 6 bases from J, the gap between germline ends came to 11 bases. CDR1 and CDR2 from the germline V gene are SGHTS and YDEGEE. CDR3 bases: TGTGCCAGCAGCTTCCTAGCTGGCGCCGGGGAGCTGTTTTTT. It codes for CASSFLAGAGELFF.

The chain has TRBV2 and TRBJ2-3; D may be TRBD2 (7 bases). The V gene's germline CDR1 is SNHLY and CDR2 FYNNEI. V lost 7 bases and J 5 bases, leaving 16 bases between the germline ends. This CDR3 is 14 amino acids long. Written as DNA, the CDR3 is TGTGCCAGCAAGCTAGGGGAGGGGGGAGATACGCAGTATTTT. This encodes CASKLGEGGDTQYF. The variable domain in full, with the rest retrieved from reference TRBV2 and TRBJ2-3, is EPEVTQTPSHQVTQMGQEVILRCVPISNHLYFYWYRQILGQKVEFLVSFYNNEISEKSEIFDDQFSVERPDGSNFTLKIRSTKLEDSAMYFCASKLGEGGDTQYFGPGTRLTVL.

The rearrangement joins TRBV7-8 to TRBJ1-1; 7 bases match TRBD1. This CDR3 contains 15 residues. V was pared by 3 bases and J by 4 bases, with 8 bases of the junction left unmatched. CDR1 SGHVS and CDR2 FQNEAQ come from the germline V gene. DNA for the CDR3: TGTGCCAGCAGCTTTGGTTATAGACAGGGCACTGAAGCTTTCTTT. This codes for CASSFGYRQGTEAFF.

As regards this clone: Here the CDR3 omits its conserved ending phenylalanine or tryptophan, so a read error is the likely source. V is TRBV5-1 and J is TRBJ1-2; 7 nucleotides agree with TRBD1. The CDR3 extends over 14 amino acids. The V and J ends lost 2 bases and 6 bases, in that order; junction bases with no gene match: 7. Germline V CDR1 and CDR2: SGHRS, YFSETQ. The CDR3 DNA reads as TGCGCCAGCAGCTTATCCGGGACAGAGAATGGCTACACCCTC. Translating gives CASSLSGTENGYTL.

The genes are TRBV9 and TRBJ2-1; 11 bases agree with TRBD2. Germline values: CDR1 SGDLS, CDR2 YYNGEE. CDR3 length: 15 amino acids. The J segment lost 6 bases and the V segment lost 0 bases, leaving 2 bases of the junction unmatched. CDR3 DNA: TGTGCCAGCAGCGTAGGACTAGCGGGGTTCAATGAGCAGTTCTTC. Protein product: CASSVGLAGFNEQFF.

V is TRBV5-1 and J is TRBJ1-2; the D gene is possibly TRBD1 (6 bases). This CDR3 comprises 15 residues. Germline assignment: CDR1 SGHRS and CDR2 YFSETQ. V dropped 0 bases and J dropped 1 base, with 10 bases sitting between them. CDR3 nucleotides: TGCGCCAGCAGCTTGGATGGACAGTATAACTATGGCTACACCTTC. Translation gives CASSLDGQYNYGYTF.

J is TRBJ1-1 and V is TRBV30; no firm D call. V was pared by 3 bases and J by 6 bases, with 11 bases between. This CDR3 is 12 amino acids long. Per germline, CDR1 GTSNPN and CDR2 SVGIG (reference sequence). CDR3 in DNA: TGTGCCTGGAGGAAGGAGGGAGCTGAAGCTTTCTTT. Protein sequence: CAWRKEGAEAFF.

This clone was counted a single time. The V call is TRBV23-1, the J call TRBJ1-1, with 8 bases matching TRBD1. TRBV23-1 is marked as an open reading frame, function uncertain. V lost 3 bases and J lost 14; bases outside the gene matches: 11. The CDR3 is 13 residues long. The CDR3 is CASSQAGGLWGFF. CDR3 bases: TGCGCCAGCAGTCAGGCAGGGGGCCTCTGGGGGTTCTTT.

The rearrangement uses TRBV6-1 and TRBJ1-5; 10 nucleotides match TRBD1. V shed 7 bases and J 6 bases; nucleotides not matched to a gene: 9. Germline V gives CDR1 MNHNS, CDR2 SASEGT. The CDR3 covers 15 residues. This CDR3 reads CASTPTGGVGQPQHF. The CDR3 DNA is TGTGCCAGCACCCCGACAGGGGGCGTCGGTCAGCCCCAGCATTTT.

The chain has TRBV30 and TRBJ2-7; 15 nucleotides agree with TRBD2. The length of the CDR3 is 16 residues. V lost 2 bases to trimming and J lost 3 bases; unmatched junction nucleotides: 5. Germline V gives CDR1 GTSNPN, CDR2 SVGIG (reference sequence). The CDR3 spells CAWSKGLAGGIYEQYF. As DNA, the CDR3 is TGTGCCTGGAGTAAAGGACTAGCGGGAGGGATCTACGAGCAGTACTTC.

V is TRBV23-1 and J is TRBJ2-7, with 9 bases matching TRBD1. TRBV23-1 is known as an ORF, though its function is uncertain. The CDR3 loop spans 16 amino acids. Trimming cost V 2 bases and J 5 bases; bases outside gene matches: 10. The DNA of the CDR3 is TGCGCCAGCAGTCAAACCGACAGGGGGTTATGGAACGAGCAGTACTTC. Its protein product is CASSQTDRGLWNEQYF.

The chain employs TRBV6-5 and TRBJ1-1, with 7 bases identical to TRBD1. Trimming took 6 bases from V and 2 from J; bases not matched to a gene: 6. The CDR3 has 14 amino acids. In germline, CDR1 is MNHEY, CDR2 SVGAGI. The CDR3 DNA is TGTGCCAGCAGAAGGACAGGAACAAACACTGAAGCTTTCTTT. Its protein is CASRRTGTNTEAFF.

CDR3 bases: TGTGCCAGTAGTACTACGACAGGGATCGATAGCAATCAGCCCCAGCATTTT. Protein product: CASSTTTGIDSNQPQHF. V is TRBV19 and J is TRBJ1-5; TRBD1 matches at 7 bases. The germline gives CDR1 LNHDA, CDR2 SQIVND (reference sequence). The trim removed 4 bases at V and 0 bases at J, leaving 9 bases unmatched. The CDR3 has 17 residues.

The V call is TRBV25-1, the J call TRBJ1-5; D perhaps matches TRBD1 (5 bases). CDR1 and CDR2 (germline): MGHDK, SYGVNS. The V and J ends lost 2 bases and 4 bases respectively, with 9 bases between them. The CDR3 runs 14 residues. As DNA, the CDR3 is TGTGCCAGCAGTGAAACGGGGACTAATCAGCCCCAGCATTTT. Its protein product is CASSETGTNQPQHF.

This chain connects TRBV5-4 to TRBJ2-7, with D tentatively TRBD1 (5 bases). The CDR3 is 14 residues long. Trimming shortened V by 0 bases and J by 4 bases, and 11 bases separated the two germline ends. CDR1 and CDR2 from the germline V gene are SGHNT and YYREEE (reference sequence). Here the CDR3 reads CASSLGQTVYEQYF. The CDR3 coding sequence is TGTGCCAGCAGCTTGGGACAGACAGTTTACGAGCAGTACTTC. The whole variable domain, filled in from reference TRBV5-4 and TRBJ2-7, reads ETGVTQSPTHLIKTRGQQVTLRCSSQSGHNTVSWYQQALGQGPQFIFQYYREEENGRGNFPPRFSGLQFPNYSSELNVNALELDDSALYLCASSLGQTVYEQYFGPGTRLTVT.

This clone was observed a handful of times. V is TRBV14 and J is TRBJ1-6; the D is unclear. From germline, CDR1 is SGHDN and CDR2 FVKESK. Trimming removed 1 base from V and 7 bases from J, with 8 bases in between. The length of the CDR3 is 14 residues. The CDR3 spells CASSQASSNSPLHF. The CDR3 DNA is TGTGCCAGCAGCCAAGCTAGTTCAAATTCACCCCTCCACTTT.

This chain uses TRBV9 with TRBJ2-3, with a possible D match to TRBD2 (6 bases). V was trimmed by 4 bases and J by 1 base, leaving 13 bases between them. Germline V lookup: CDR1 SGDLS, CDR2 YYNGEE. The CDR3 consists of 15 residues. CDR3 region: CASSSSPGGTDTQYF. In DNA form, the CDR3 reads TGTGCCAGCAGCTCCTCACCGGGGGGCACAGATACGCAGTATTTT.

V gene TRBV2 combines with J gene TRBJ2-1, with D possibly TRBD2 on 6 matching bases. Germline assignment: CDR1 SNHLY and CDR2 FYNNEI. V lost 6 bases and J 6 bases, leaving 15 bases between the germline ends. The CDR3 has 14 residues. The CDR3 bases are TGTGCCAGCAGCGGACGGAGGGACCTCAATGAGCAGTTCTTC. Protein product: CASSGRRDLNEQFF.

The chain has TRBV4-1 and TRBJ2-7; TRBD2 aligns across 11 bases. The CDR3 is 15 residues long. Trimming removed 8 bases from V and 5 bases from J; junction bases left unmatched: 11. Germline-derived CDR1 and CDR2 are MGHRA and YSYEKL. Here the CDR3 DNA reads TGCGCCAGCGAGCCTTTAGCGGGGGGGAGAAACGAGCAGTACTTC. Its protein is CASEPLAGGRNEQYF.

This chain connects TRBV18 to TRBJ1-2; D is perhaps TRBD1 (5 bases). Between the trimmed V and J ends, which lost 4 bases and 3 bases, there was a span of 12 bases. Germline CDR1 and CDR2: KGHSH and LQKENI. This CDR3 is 14 amino acids long. The chain's CDR3 is CASSRPGGDYGYTF. CDR3 bases: TGTGCCAGCTCACGCCCGGGGGGGGACTATGGCTACACCTTC.